This TCR beta chain was identified in a study of response to subunit inactivated influenza vaccine. On this clonotype itself: Its antigen is still unknown.

Study observations and caveats: It was the authors' suggestion that each seasonal influenza vaccination recruits few new T cells.

From the RT-PCR reads, TCRdb called clonotypes with MiXCR, one entry per CDR3 protein. The data show roughly 650,000 distinct CDR3 sequences, 12% to 15% seen once. This CDR3 has 15 residues. Per germline, CDR1 SGHRS and CDR2 YFSETQ. J lost 9 bases, V lost 0 bases, and 7 bases had no gene match. The sequences come from PBMCs from blood, collected 14 days before vaccination. This chain uses TRBV5-1 with TRBJ2-4; TRBD1 matches at 9 bases. This receptor was identified in a man between 45 and 60 years old who received an inactivated influenza vaccine. In DNA, the CDR3 is TGCGCCAGCAGCTTGGCCAGACAGGGGGTTGGCATTCAGTACTTC. It yields the protein CASSLARQGVGIQYF.